What follows describes a single T cell receptor beta chain. The antigen remains undetermined. The sample belongs to a study of CD8+ T cells in alopecia areata. As to treatment: oral pan-JAK inhibitor, 5-10 mg twice daily. V gave up 5 bases and J gave up 6 bases; unmatched junction bases: 8. Germline loops: CDR1 SGHNT, CDR2 YENEEA. The length of the CDR3 is 14 residues. Whole-study results and caveats: Normal skin contains resident alphabeta T cells, and these are also sequenced in scalp samples.

cDNA prepared by RNA extraction and subsequent reverse transcription served as the template for sequencing. The protocol was immunoSEQ multiplex PCR, while the TCRdb copy is restricted to in-frame clones and leaves out a portion. The sample lists a few hundred thousand clones; less than 45% were seen once. This rearrangement joins TRBV11-3 to TRBJ2-3; 7 bases align to TRBD2. The input for sequencing was CD4+ T cells sorted from blood, taken at approximately week 34, from a patient treated with tofacitinib. The TCR comes from a human donor with alopecia areata. CDR3: CASSLGGSEDTQYF. Here the CDR3 DNA reads TGTGCCAGCAGCCTCGGGGGGTCGGAGGATACGCAGTATTTT.